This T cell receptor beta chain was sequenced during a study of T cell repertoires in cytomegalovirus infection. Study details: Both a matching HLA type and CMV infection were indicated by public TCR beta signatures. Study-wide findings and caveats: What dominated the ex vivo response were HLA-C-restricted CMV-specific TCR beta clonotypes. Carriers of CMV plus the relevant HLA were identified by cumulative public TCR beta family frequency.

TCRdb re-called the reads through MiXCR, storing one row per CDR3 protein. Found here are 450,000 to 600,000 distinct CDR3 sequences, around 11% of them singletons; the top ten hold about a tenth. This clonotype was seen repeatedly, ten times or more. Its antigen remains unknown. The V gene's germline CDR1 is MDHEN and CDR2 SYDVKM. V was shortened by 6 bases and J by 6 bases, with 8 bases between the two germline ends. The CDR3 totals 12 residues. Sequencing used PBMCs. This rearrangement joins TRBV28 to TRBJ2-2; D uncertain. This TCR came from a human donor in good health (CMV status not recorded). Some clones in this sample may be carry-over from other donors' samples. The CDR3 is CASSLRSGELFF. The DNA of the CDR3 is TGTGCCAGCAGCTTGCGATCCGGGGAGCTGTTTTTT.